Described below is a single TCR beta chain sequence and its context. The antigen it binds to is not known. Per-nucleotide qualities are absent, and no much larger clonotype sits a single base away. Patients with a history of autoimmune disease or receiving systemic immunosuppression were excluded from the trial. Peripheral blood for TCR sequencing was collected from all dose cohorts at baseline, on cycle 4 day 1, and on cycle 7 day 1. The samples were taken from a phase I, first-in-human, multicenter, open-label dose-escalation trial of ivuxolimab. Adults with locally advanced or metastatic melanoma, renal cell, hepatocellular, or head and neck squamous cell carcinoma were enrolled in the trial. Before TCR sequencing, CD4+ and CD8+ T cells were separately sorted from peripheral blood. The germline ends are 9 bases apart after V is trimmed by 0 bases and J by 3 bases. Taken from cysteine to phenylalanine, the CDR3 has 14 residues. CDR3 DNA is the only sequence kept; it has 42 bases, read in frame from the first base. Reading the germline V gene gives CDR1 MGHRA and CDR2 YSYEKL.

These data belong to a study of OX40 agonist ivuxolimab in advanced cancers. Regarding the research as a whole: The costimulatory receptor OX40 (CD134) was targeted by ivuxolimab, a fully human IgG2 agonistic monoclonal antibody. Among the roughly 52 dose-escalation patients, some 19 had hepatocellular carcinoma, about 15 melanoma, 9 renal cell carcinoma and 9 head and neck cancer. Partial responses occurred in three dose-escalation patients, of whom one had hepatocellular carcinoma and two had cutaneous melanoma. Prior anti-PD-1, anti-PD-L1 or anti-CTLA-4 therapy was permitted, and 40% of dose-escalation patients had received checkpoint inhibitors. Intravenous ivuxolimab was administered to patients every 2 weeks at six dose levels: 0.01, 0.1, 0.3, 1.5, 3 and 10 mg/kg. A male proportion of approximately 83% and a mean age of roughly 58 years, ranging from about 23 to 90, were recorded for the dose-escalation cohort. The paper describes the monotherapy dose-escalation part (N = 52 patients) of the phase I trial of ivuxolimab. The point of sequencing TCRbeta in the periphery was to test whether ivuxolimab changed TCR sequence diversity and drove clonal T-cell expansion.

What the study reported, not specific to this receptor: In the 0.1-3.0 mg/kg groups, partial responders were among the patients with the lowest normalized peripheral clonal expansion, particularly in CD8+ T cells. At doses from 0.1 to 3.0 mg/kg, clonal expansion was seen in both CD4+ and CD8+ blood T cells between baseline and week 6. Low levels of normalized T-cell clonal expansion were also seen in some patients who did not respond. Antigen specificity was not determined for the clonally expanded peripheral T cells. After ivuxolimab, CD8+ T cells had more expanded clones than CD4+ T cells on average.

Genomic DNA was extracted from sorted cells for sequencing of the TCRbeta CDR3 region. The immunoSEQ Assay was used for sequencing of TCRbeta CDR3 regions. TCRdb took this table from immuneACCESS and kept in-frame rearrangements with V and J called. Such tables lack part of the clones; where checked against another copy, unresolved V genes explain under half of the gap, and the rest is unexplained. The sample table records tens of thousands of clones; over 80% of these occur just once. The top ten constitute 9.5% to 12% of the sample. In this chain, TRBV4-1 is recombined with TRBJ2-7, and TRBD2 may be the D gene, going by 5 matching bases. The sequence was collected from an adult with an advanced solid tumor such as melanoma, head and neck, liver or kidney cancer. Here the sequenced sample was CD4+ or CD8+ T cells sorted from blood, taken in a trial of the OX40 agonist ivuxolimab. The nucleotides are TGCGCCAGCAGCCAAGAAGGAGACTACTACGAGCAGTACTTC. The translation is CASSQEGDYYEQYF.